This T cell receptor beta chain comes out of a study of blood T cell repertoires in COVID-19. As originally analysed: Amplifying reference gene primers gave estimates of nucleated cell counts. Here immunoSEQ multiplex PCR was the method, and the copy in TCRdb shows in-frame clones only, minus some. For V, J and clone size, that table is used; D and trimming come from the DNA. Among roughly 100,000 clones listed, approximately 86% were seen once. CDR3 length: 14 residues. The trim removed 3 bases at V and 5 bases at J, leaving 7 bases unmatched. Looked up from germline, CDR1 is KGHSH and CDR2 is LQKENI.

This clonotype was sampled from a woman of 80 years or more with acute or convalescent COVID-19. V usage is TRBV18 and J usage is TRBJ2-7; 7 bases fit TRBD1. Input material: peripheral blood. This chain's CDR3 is CASSPDRNHHEQYF. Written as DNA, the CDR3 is TGTGCCAGCTCACCGGACAGGAATCACCACGAGCAGTACTTC.